This TCR beta chain is drawn from a study of T cell repertoires in cytomegalovirus infection. The wider study: HLA-B-restricted CMV epitopes that are well studied were used alongside recently identified HLA-C-restricted ones.

V was cut by 3 bases and J by 0 bases, with 10 bases left in between. The germline CDR1 and CDR2 sequences are SGHKS and YYEKEE (reference sequence). The CDR3 consists of 15 residues. This clonotype was observed at least ten times. Its target is not known. Each CDR3 protein is one row after TCRdb ran MiXCR on the reads. The repertoire holds around 100,000 distinct CDR3 sequences, with around 30% as singletons. The receptor was isolated from a human donor in good health (CMV status not recorded). Some clones in this sample may be carry-over from other donors' samples. Sample: CD8+ T cells from cultured PBMCs, taken from culture after CMV antigen stimulation. The chain combines TRBV5-5 with TRBJ1-3; D might be TRBD1 (5 bases). The CDR3 DNA follows: TGTGCCAGCAGCTCTCAGGGTAACTCTGGAAACACCATATATTTT. Amino acid sequence: CASSSQGNSGNTIYF. Using reference TRBV5-5 and TRBJ1-3 for the parts outside the CDR3, the full variable domain is DAGVTQSPTHLIKTRGQQVTLRCSPISGHKSVSWYQQVLGQGPQFIFQYYEKEERGRGNFPDRFSARQFPNYSSELNVNALLLGDSALYLCASSSQGNSGNTIYFGEGSWLTVV.